Listed below are T cell receptor beta chains from one sample, sequenced in a study of cytomegalovirus exposure and HLA in healthy donors. The data were produced by immunoSEQ multiplex PCR, yet TCRdb's version contains in-frame clones alone and is incomplete. The repertoire holds 100,000 to 150,000 clones, with 65% to 75% as singletons. What was sequenced was PBMCs. These receptors were collected from a woman in her forties or fifties in good health and CMV-seropositive. The CDR3 runs from the conserved cysteine through the conserved F or W. Each record gives: V gene, D gene, clone size, J gene, CDR3 DNA, CDR3 protein. The D gene is left open where the match is weak. Some rows mark clone size as missing; the rest say once, few, many or name a class of expanded clone.

TRBV7-2,TRBD1,NA,TRBJ1-2,TGTGCCAGCAGCTTATTGTCTGGGGCAGGGGGCAGGTATGGCTACACCTTC,CASSLLSGAGGRYGYTF
TRBV11-2,NA,NA,TRBJ2-1,TGTGCCAGCAGCTTAGTGTCCCGGGGAGAGCAGTTCTTC,CASSLVSRGEQFF
TRBV27,TRBD1,NA,TRBJ1-1,TGTGCCAGCCAAAATCAGGGGGCAGGGACTGAAGCTTTCTTT,CASQNQGAGTEAFF
TRBV12-5,NA,NA,TRBJ1-2,TGTGCTAGCGCTCGCGCGGGGGGTGGCTACACCTTC,CASARAGGGYTF
TRBV6-5,NA,NA,TRBJ1-3,TGTGCCAGCAGTTACTCGTTCGGGAGCGGAAACACCATATATTTT,CASSYSFGSGNTIYF
TRBV5-1,TRBD1,NA,TRBJ1-3,TGCGCCAGCAGCCCCGGGACAGAAGGAAACACCATATATTTT,CASSPGTEGNTIYF
TRBV9,NA,once,TRBJ2-1,TGTGCCAGCAGCGTAGGTTTACTTACCGTACAGTTCTTC,CASSVGLLTVQFF
TRBV7-2,TRBD2,NA,TRBJ2-1,TGTGCCAGCAGCTCCGGGTTTGGCTCTAGCGGCCTGATGAATGAGCAGTTCTTC,CASSSGFGSSGLMNEQFF
TRBV23-1,NA,NA,TRBJ1-2,TGCGCCAGCAGTCAATCAGAGTTGTCGGGGGGCTACACCTTC,CASSQSELSGGYTF
TRBV7-9,TRBD2,NA,TRBJ2-3,TGTTCCAGCAGCTTATTTCTAGCGGGGGATACAGATACGCAGTATTTT,CSSSLFLAGDTDTQYF
TRBV18,NA,NA,TRBJ2-7,TGTGCCAGCTCACAAAACAGGGACAACGAGCAGTACTTC,CASSQNRDNEQYF
TRBV5-1,TRBD1,NA,TRBJ2-4,TGCGCCAGCAGCTTACTGACAGGGGGCAGGACCAAAAACATTCAGTACTTC,CASSLLTGGRTKNIQYF
TRBV5-1,TRBD2,NA,TRBJ2-1,TGCGCCAGCAGCCCCGAAGCGGGGGGCTCCTACAATGAGCAGTTCTTC,CASSPEAGGSYNEQFF
TRBV6-1,TRBD1,NA,TRBJ1-5,TGTGCCAGCAGCGGGACAGGGAGTCAGCCCCAGCATTTT,CASSGTGSQPQHF